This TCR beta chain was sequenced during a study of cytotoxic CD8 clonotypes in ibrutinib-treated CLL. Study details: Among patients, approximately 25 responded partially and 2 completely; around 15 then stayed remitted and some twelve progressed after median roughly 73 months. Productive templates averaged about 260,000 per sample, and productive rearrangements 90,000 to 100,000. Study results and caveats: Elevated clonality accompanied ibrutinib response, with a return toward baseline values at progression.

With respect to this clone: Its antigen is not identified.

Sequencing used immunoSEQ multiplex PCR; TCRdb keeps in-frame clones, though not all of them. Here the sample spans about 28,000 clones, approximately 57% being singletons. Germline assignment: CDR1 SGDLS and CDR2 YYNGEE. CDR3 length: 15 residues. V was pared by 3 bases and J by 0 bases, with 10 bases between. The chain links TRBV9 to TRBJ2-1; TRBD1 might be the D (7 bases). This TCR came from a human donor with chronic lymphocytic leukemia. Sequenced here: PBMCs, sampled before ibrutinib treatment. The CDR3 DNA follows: TGTGCCAGCAGCGCAGGGGGACTCTCCTACAATGAGCAGTTCTTC. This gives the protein CASSAGGLSYNEQFF. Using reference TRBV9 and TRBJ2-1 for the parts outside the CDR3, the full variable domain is DSGVTQTPKHLITATGQRVTLRCSPRSGDLSVYWYQQSLDQGLQFLIQYYNGEERAKGNILERFSAQQFPDLHSELNLSSLELGDSALYFCASSAGGLSYNEQFFGPGTRLTVL.